This T cell receptor (beta chain) was recorded in a study of T cell responses to AZD1222 COVID-19 vaccine. Profiling relied on immunoSEQ multiplex PCR, and the TCRdb table lists in-frame clones only, not all of them. Found here are 170,000 or so clones, less than 95% of them singletons; the top ten hold 1.5%. The germline gives CDR1 SNHLY, CDR2 FYNNEI. V was clipped by 11 bases and J by 12 bases, with 22 bases between them. The CDR3 length is 12 residues. This chain joins TRBV2 and TRBJ1-2; TRBD1 might be the D (5 bases). Sample: peripheral blood, taken on day 0 of AZD1222 vaccination. The TCR originated in an adult in good health. CDR3 bases: TGTGCCTCCCTTTGGGGGATAGGAGGGGACACCTTC. The encoded protein is CASLWGIGGDTF. The full variable domain, its missing parts supplied by reference TRBV2 and TRBJ1-2, is EPEVTQTPSHQVTQMGQEVILRCVPISNHLYFYWYRQILGQKVEFLVSFYNNEISEKSEIFDDQFSVERPDGSNFTLKIRSTKLEDSAMYFCASLWGIGGDTFGSGTRLTVV.